This TCR beta chain is drawn from a study of early T cells in non-severe SARS-CoV-2 infection. Attachment of unique molecular identifiers was made to individual cDNA molecules. TCRdb passed the 5' RACE reads through MiXCR, listing each CDR3 protein once. This sample yields over 50,000 distinct CDR3 sequences, of which roughly 8% are seen a single time; about 4.2% belongs to the top ten. The CDR3 contains 14 residues. Germline CDR1 SGHRS, CDR2 YFSETQ. J lost 3 bases, V lost 5 bases, and 6 bases had no gene match. The sequence was collected from an adult who was a healthcare worker with PCR-confirmed SARS-CoV-2 infection or an uninfected control (not recorded which). The chain has TRBV5-1 and TRBJ2-7, with 9 bases aligning to TRBD2. The material sequenced was whole blood. The CDR3 here is CASSMASGNYEQYF. For the CDR3, the DNA is TGCGCCAGCAGTATGGCTAGCGGGAACTACGAGCAGTACTTC.